The rows below give T cell receptor beta chains drawn from one sample of a study of cytomegalovirus exposure and HLA in healthy donors. TCRdb keeps only in-frame clones here, not all; method: immunoSEQ multiplex PCR. The repertoire holds around 130,000 clones, just under 85% seen once, with approximately 2.6% in the top ten. Sequenced input: PBMCs. The receptor source for this set is a boy aged 2 to 9 in good health and CMV-seronegative. CDR3s include the opening cysteine and the closing phenylalanine or tryptophan. The order of the fields is V gene, D gene, clone size, CDR3 length, J gene, CDR3 protein, CDR3 DNA. A D gene is named only where the DNA matches it firmly. Part of the rows lack a size; the others show once, few, many or a class for expanded clones.

TRBV7-6	TRBD1	few	12	TRBJ2-3	CASSQHRGTQYF	TGTGCCAGCAGCCAACACAGGGGTACGCAGTATTTT
TRBV7-9	TRBD1	-	19	TRBJ2-1	CASSLESPFLGTVNGEQFF	TGTGCCAGCAGCTTAGAGTCCCCCTTCCTCGGGACAGTAAATGGTGAGCAGTTCTTC
TRBV27	TRBD2	-	15	TRBJ2-1	CASRGLAVSYNEQFF	TGTGCCAGCAGAGGACTAGCGGTCTCCTACAATGAGCAGTTCTTC
TRBV5-6	-	-	14	TRBJ1-1	CASSSLPPTVEAFF	TGTGCCAGCAGCTCGCTACCCCCCACGGTGGAAGCTTTCTTT
TRBV7-9	-	once	15	TRBJ2-1	CASSPTAGFGPWGFF	TGTGCCAGCAGCCCTACGGCAGGGTTTGGGCCCTGGGGGTTCTTC
TRBV7-2	-	-	11	TRBJ2-3	CASSSTDTQYF	TGTGCCAGCAGCTCGACAGATACGCAGTATTTT
TRBV10-3	TRBD1	-	16	TRBJ2-1	CAISRLGTGVYNEQFF	TGTGCCATCAGCCGATTAGGGACAGGGGTTTACAATGAGCAGTTCTTC
TRBV7-6	-	-	17	TRBJ1-3	CASSLVGSGHSGNTIYF	TGTGCCAGCAGCTTAGTGGGGTCAGGGCACTCTGGAAACACCATATATTTT
TRBV5-4	-	-	14	TRBJ1-2	CASSFDGTVYGYTF	TGTGCCAGCAGCTTTGATGGGACTGTTTATGGCTACACCTTC
TRBV7-2	TRBD2	-	16	TRBJ2-3	CASSLLAGSRSDTQYF	TGTGCCAGCAGCCTATTAGCGGGCTCCAGATCTGATACGCAGTATTTT
TRBV2	TRBD2	few	17	TRBJ2-3	CASSSGTSGWRLDTQYF	TGTGCCAGCAGCTCCGGGACTAGCGGGTGGAGACTAGATACGCAGTATTTT
TRBV2	TRBD2	once	16	TRBJ2-2	CASRRVAGSNTGELFF	TGTGCCAGTAGAAGGGTAGCGGGATCGAACACCGGGGAGCTGTTTTTT
TRBV6-5	TRBD2	-	13	TRBJ2-2	CASSYGGAGELFF	TGTGCCAGCAGTTACGGGGGGGCCGGGGAGCTGTTTTTT
TRBV6-6	TRBD2	few	15	TRBJ2-2	CASRTGTSEAGELFF	TGTGCCAGCAGGACCGGGACTAGCGAGGCCGGGGAGCTGTTTTTT
TRBV2	TRBD2	-	14	TRBJ2-1	CASSPGLPNNEQFF	TGTGCCAGCAGTCCGGGACTACCCAACAATGAGCAGTTCTTC
TRBV13	-	-	14	TRBJ1-3	CASSLVAGVNTIYF	TGTGCCAGCAGCTTAGTAGCAGGGGTAAACACCATATATTTT
TRBV6-6	-	once	16	TRBJ1-2	CASSYSSVTGDYGYTF	TGTGCCAGCAGTTACTCGAGTGTGACCGGGGACTATGGCTACACCTTC
TRBV5-4	-	-	13	TRBJ1-1	CASSSYLNTEAFF	TGTGCCAGCAGCTCCTACCTGAACACTGAAGCTTTCTTT
TRBV27	-	-	16	TRBJ2-1	CASSPSLGAGVHEQFF	TGTGCCAGCAGTCCCTCCCTGGGGGCGGGAGTCCATGAGCAGTTCTTC
TRBV19	-	-	12	TRBJ1-5	CASSMTGRTQHF	TGTGCCAGTAGTATGACGGGGAGGACCCAGCATTTT
TRBV11-2	-	-	12	TRBJ1-1	CASSFWSHEAFF	TGTGCCAGCAGCTTCTGGAGCCATGAAGCTTTCTTT
TRBV2	-	-	12	TRBJ2-1	CASSWDIHEQFF	TGTGCCAGCAGTTGGGACATCCATGAGCAGTTCTTC
TRBV7-9	-	-	13	TRBJ1-2	CASSLDRVPGYTF	TGTGCCAGCAGCTTAGACAGGGTCCCTGGCTACACCTTC
TRBV30	TRBD1	once	12	TRBJ1-2	CAGDRGTRGYTF	TGTGCCGGGGACAGGGGGACTCGGGGCTACACCTTC
TRBV5-8	TRBD1	-	15	TRBJ1-5	CASSFRGGYHQPQHF	TGTGCCAGCAGCTTTAGAGGGGGCTACCATCAGCCCCAGCATTTT
TRBV6-1	TRBD1	-	15	TRBJ1-6	CASSPELDRGGSLHF	TGTGCCAGCAGCCCCGAACTGGACAGGGGAGGGTCCCTCCACTTT
TRBV2	-	-	15	TRBJ2-1	CASSDGLTPYNEQFF	TGTGCCAGCAGTGATGGACTTACGCCCTACAATGAGCAGTTCTTC
TRBV6-1	-	once	16	TRBJ2-6	CASSAGHLSGANVLTF	TGTGCCAGCAGTGCGGGACACCTCTCTGGGGCCAACGTCCTGACTTTC
TRBV10-3	TRBD2	few	13	TRBJ2-1	CAIGAGSYNEQFF	TGTGCCATCGGAGCGGGATCGTACAATGAGCAGTTCTTC
TRBV10-3	TRBD2	-	14	TRBJ2-2	CAISLGGVTGELFF	TGTGCCATCAGTCTCGGGGGGGTCACCGGGGAGCTGTTTTTT
TRBV5-4	TRBD2	-	15	TRBJ2-1	CASSLAGGENNEQFF	TGTGCCAGCAGCTTGGCCGGGGGGGAGAACAATGAGCAGTTCTTC
TRBV10-2	TRBD2	few	14	TRBJ2-1	CATLPGLEYNEQFF	TGCGCCACCCTCCCGGGACTAGAGTACAATGAGCAGTTCTTC
TRBV6-5	TRBD1	once	15	TRBJ2-4	CASSSVPGQGNIQYF	TGTGCCAGCAGTTCTGTTCCGGGACAGGGGAACATTCAGTACTTC
TRBV18	-	-	13	TRBJ2-1	CASSPGDENEQFF	TGTGCCAGCTCACCGGGAGACGAAAATGAGCAGTTCTTC
TRBV6-1	-	-	16	TRBJ1-2	CASSEARMADLYGYTF	TGTGCCAGCAGTGAAGCGAGGATGGCCGACCTCTATGGCTACACCTTC
TRBV7-2	TRBD1	-	14	TRBJ1-2	CASSLEGQGYGYTF	TGTGCCAGCAGCTTAGAGGGACAGGGGTATGGCTACACCTTC
TRBV4-2	-	-	17	TRBJ1-2	CASSQDTYRTTNYGYTF	TGTGCCAGCAGCCAAGACACGTACAGGACCACTAACTATGGCTACACCTTC
TRBV27	TRBD1	-	16	TRBJ1-5	CASSLSITGGNQPQHF	TGTGCCAGCAGTTTATCCATAACAGGGGGCAATCAGCCCCAGCATTTT
TRBV27	-	-	15	TRBJ1-1	CASSLGDTPNTEAFF	TGTGCCAGCAGTTTGGGGGACACACCAAACACTGAAGCTTTCTTT
TRBV27	TRBD2	-	17	TRBJ2-2	CASSLSPSGGRTGELFF	TGTGCCAGCAGTTTATCGCCTAGCGGGGGGCGTACCGGGGAGCTGTTTTTT
TRBV7-2	TRBD1	-	16	TRBJ1-5	CASSLGQGRGNQPQHF	TGTGCCAGCAGCTTAGGACAGGGCCGAGGGAATCAGCCCCAGCATTTT
TRBV11-2	TRBD1	once	15	TRBJ1-6	CASSFGDRAERALHF	TGTGCCAGCAGCTTCGGCGACAGGGCCGAGAGGGCCCTCCACTTT
TRBV9	-	-	12	TRBJ2-3	CASSSRVDTQYF	TGTGCCAGCAGCTCTCGTGTAGATACGCAGTATTTT
TRBV9	-	-	15	TRBJ1-2	CASSVWAGAHYGYTF	TGTGCCAGCAGCGTTTGGGCAGGGGCCCACTATGGCTACACCTTC
TRBV7-9	TRBD1	-	17	TRBJ2-7	CSSSLGTGGAGSYEQYF	TGTTCCAGCAGCTTAGGGACAGGGGGCGCGGGCTCCTACGAGCAGTACTTC